This TCR beta chain was sequenced in a study of blood T cell repertoires in COVID-19. Study details: Researchers got acute and convalescent COVID-19 samples from the United States, Italy and Spain.

Per the original methods: It was from reference gene primer amplification that nucleated cell counts were estimated. Assay: immunoSEQ multiplex PCR; the TCRdb copy retains only in-frame clones and omits some. That table gives V, J and clone size, and the DNA gave D and trimming. The sample yields hundreds of thousands of clones, 80% seen once. The source material was PBMCs or T cells enriched from blood (not recorded which). The receptor was derived from a woman in her forties with acute COVID-19.

CDR3 residues: CASSPGWDRKAPLHF. CDR3 sequence (DNA): TGTGCCAGCTCACCAGGATGGGACAGAAAAGCACCCCTCCACTTT. This chain connects TRBV18 to TRBJ1-6; 7 nucleotides align to TRBD1. Germline lookup yields CDR1 KGHSH and CDR2 LQKENI. There are 15 residues in the CDR3. V gave up 2 bases and J gave up 11 bases; unmatched junction bases: 9.